This TCR beta chain was sequenced during a study of cytomegalovirus exposure and HLA in healthy donors. Sequencing used immunoSEQ multiplex PCR; TCRdb keeps in-frame clones, though not all of them. The sample carries some 150,000 clones, 88% recorded once. V shed 6 bases, J shed 3 bases, and the junction held 14 bases outside the gene matches. The germline gives CDR1 MDHEN, CDR2 SYDVKM. There are 17 residues in the CDR3. The origin of this receptor is a man younger than 35 in good health and CMV-seronegative. The chain carries TRBV28 and TRBJ1-2, with TRBD1 matching over 9 bases. The specimen sequenced was PBMCs. The CDR3 is CASRSLLKQGAHYGYTF. The CDR3 DNA reads TGTGCCAGCAGATCCTTATTGAAACAGGGGGCCCACTATGGCTACACCTTC.